Below are 15 T cell receptor beta chains sequenced from a single sample in a study of T cell responses to AZD1222 COVID-19 vaccine. The assay was immunoSEQ multiplex PCR, and TCRdb's table has in-frame clones only and misses some. The table has around 140,000 clones, roughly 90% seen once. The sample in question was peripheral blood, obtained 28 days after the second dose of the MenACWY control vaccine. These receptor sequences come from an adult who received the MenACWY meningococcal vaccine as a control.

This chain joins TRBV9 and TRBJ1-4; 9 nucleotides match TRBD1. Trimming cost V 3 bases and J 8 bases; bases outside gene matches: 5. There are 14 residues in the CDR3. Germline V gene sequence: CDR1 SGDLS, CDR2 YYNGEE. The CDR3 here is CASSADRGSEKLFF. Here the CDR3 DNA reads TGTGCCAGCAGCGCGGACAGGGGTTCCGAAAAACTGTTTTTT.

The chain has TRBV9 and TRBJ2-7; 7 bases align to TRBD2. Germline V gene lookup returns CDR1 SGDLS and CDR2 YYNGEE. J gave up 6 bases and V 10 bases, and 22 bases lay outside the gene matches. This CDR3 has 16 amino acids. CDR3 amino acids: CASSSGLAGAGLEQYF. The CDR3 DNA follows: TGTGCCTCCAGCAGCGGACTGGCGGGAGCAGGGCTCGAGCAGTACTTC.

This chain uses TRBV6-5 with TRBJ1-2; 10 positions match TRBD1. Germline CDR1 and CDR2: MNHEY and SVGAGI. The J segment lost 3 bases and the V segment lost 5 bases, leaving 6 bases of the junction unmatched. The CDR3 totals 15 residues. The CDR3 DNA follows: TGTGCCAGCAGTAAGGACAGGGGGAAGGACTATGGCTACACCTTC. This encodes CASSKDRGKDYGYTF.

This clone appeared once. The rearrangement uses TRBV5-6 and TRBJ1-2; D possibly corresponds to TRBD1 (5 bases). Germline CDR1 reads SGHDT; CDR2 reads YYEEEE. The CDR3 has 15 residues. The ends were cut back, 4 bases at V and 4 bases at J, with 17 bases in the middle. This CDR3 reads CASSARQSSRYGYTF. As DNA, the CDR3 is TGTGCCAGCAGCGCACGACAGTCCAGCCGCTATGGCTACACCTTC.

The rearrangement joins TRBV27 to TRBJ1-5; 9 bases are shared with TRBD1. This CDR3 has 15 residues. The germline V gene encodes CDR1 MNHEY and CDR2 SMNVEV (reference sequence). After removal of 6 bases from V and 4 bases from J, the junction contained 7 bases not matched to a gene. The CDR3 DNA reads as TGTGCCAGCAGGATGGGGACAGGGACGAATCAGCCCCAGCATTTT. It translates to CASRMGTGTNQPQHF.

CDR3 nucleotide sequence: TGCGCCAGCAGTTACCTCGGGATCCATAATTCACCCCTCCACTTT. The encoded protein is CASSYLGIHNSPLHF. This chain links TRBV5-1 with TRBJ1-6; D is ambiguous. V lost 5 bases and J 5 bases, leaving 14 bases between the germline ends. Germline CDR1 is SGHRS and CDR2 is YFSETQ. This CDR3 comprises 15 residues.

This chain links TRBV6-6 with TRBJ1-1, with TRBD1 as a possible D gene (6 bases). Germline V gives CDR1 MNHNY, CDR2 SVGAGI (reference sequence). Trimming cost V 6 bases and J 1 base, with 9 bases left between them. CDR3 length: 13 amino acids. The CDR3 region has the DNA TGTGCCAGCAGATGGACAGCGAACACTGAAGCTTTCTTT. This translates into CASRWTANTEAFF.

The chain couples TRBV6-2 or TRBV6-3 to TRBJ1-2; D is ambiguous. CDR1 MNHEY and CDR2 SVGEGT come from the germline V gene. The CDR3 is 13 amino acids. Trimming took off 4 bases at V and 8 bases at J, with 14 bases between the two ends. The CDR3 DNA sequence: TGTGCCAGCAGTTCCCGGGTGTTGGGCGGCTACACCTTC. This sequence encodes CASSSRVLGGYTF.

The chain couples TRBV6-2 or TRBV6-3 to TRBJ2-3; 7 bases line up with TRBD2. The CDR3 sequence is 15 residues long. The germline CDR1 and CDR2 sequences are MNHEY and SVGEGT. V lost 0 bases to trimming and J lost 7 bases; unmatched junction nucleotides: 7. In nucleotides, the CDR3 is TGTGCCAGCAGTTACTCGAGTCGGGGAGGGTATACGCAGTATTTT. Translation gives CASSYSSRGGYTQYF.

This clone has a single count. V usage is TRBV6-1 and J usage is TRBJ1-2, with 7 bases identical to TRBD1. The CDR3 has 14 residues. Unmatched junction bases numbered 5, after V lost 3 bases and J lost 4 bases. Germline V gives CDR1 MNHNS, CDR2 SASEGT. The CDR3 region has the DNA TGTGCCAGCAGTGATGGGACAGAGCGCTATGGCTACACCTTC. Translating it yields CASSDGTERYGYTF.

The gene calls are TRBV2 and TRBJ2-7; tentatively, D is TRBD1 or TRBD2 (5 bases each). The germline CDR1 and CDR2 sequences are SNHLY and FYNNEI. The CDR3 loop spans 14 amino acids. V shed 0 bases and J shed 2 bases, with 8 bases lying between them. In nucleotides, the CDR3 is TGTGCCAGCAGTGAAGCGCAGGGAGCCTACGAGCAGTACTTC. Translating it yields CASSEAQGAYEQYF.

This chain joins TRBV4-1 and TRBJ1-5; tentative D call: TRBD1 (6 bases). Germline V gene lookup returns CDR1 MGHRA and CDR2 YSYEKL. Trimming left V 3 bases short and J 9 bases short, with 12 bases between. This CDR3 has 13 amino acids. This CDR3 reads CASSQFFRGPQHF. CDR3 DNA: TGCGCCAGCAGCCAGTTTTTCAGGGGGCCCCAGCATTTT.

This clone occurred many times. V gene TRBV27 combines with J gene TRBJ1-1; 7 positions agree with TRBD1. This CDR3 has 15 amino acids. J lost 3 bases, V lost 6 bases, and 10 bases had no gene match. CDR1 and CDR2 (germline): MNHEY, SMNVEV (reference sequence). This chain's CDR3 is CASRESTGVYTEAFF. DNA of the CDR3: TGTGCCAGCAGGGAGAGTACAGGGGTCTACACTGAAGCTTTCTTT.

J is TRBJ1-5 and V is TRBV6-2 or TRBV6-3, with D possibly matching TRBD1 (5 bases). Trimming cost V 2 bases and J 0 bases, with 23 bases left between them. Germline loops: CDR1 MNHEY, CDR2 SVGEGT. This CDR3 has 20 amino acids. CDR3 amino acids: CASSYKRGTAGGGSNQPQHF. DNA of the CDR3: TGTGCCAGCAGTTACAAACGCGGCACAGCCGGTGGGGGTAGCAATCAGCCCCAGCATTTT.

The V and J genes are TRBV6-2 or TRBV6-3 and TRBJ2-3, with 10 bases matching TRBD2. Per germline, CDR1 MNHEY and CDR2 SVGEGT. The CDR3 contains 17 residues. V shed 5 bases and J 3 bases; nucleotides not matched to a gene: 11. The CDR3 spells CASSPRPGLADTDTQYF. The CDR3, as DNA: TGTGCCAGCAGTCCACGACCCGGACTAGCGGATACAGATACGCAGTATTTT.